This T cell receptor beta chain was sequenced for a study of control samples from healthy donors and cancer patients. Sequenced by immunoSEQ multiplex PCR; TCRdb stores in-frame clones only, minus some. The table records over 150,000 clones, around 95% of them present only once. Germline values: CDR1 KGHSH, CDR2 LQKENI. CDR3 size: 17 residues. The trim removed 6 bases at V and 4 bases at J, leaving 11 bases unmatched. The chain carries TRBV18 and TRBJ1-6; 8 bases agree with TRBD1. Material: blood. The clonotype comes from a middle-aged man in good health. CDR3 in amino acids: CASSSTQGESYNSPLHF. Written as DNA, the CDR3 is TGTGCCAGCTCGTCGACACAGGGGGAGTCTTATAATTCACCCCTCCACTTT.